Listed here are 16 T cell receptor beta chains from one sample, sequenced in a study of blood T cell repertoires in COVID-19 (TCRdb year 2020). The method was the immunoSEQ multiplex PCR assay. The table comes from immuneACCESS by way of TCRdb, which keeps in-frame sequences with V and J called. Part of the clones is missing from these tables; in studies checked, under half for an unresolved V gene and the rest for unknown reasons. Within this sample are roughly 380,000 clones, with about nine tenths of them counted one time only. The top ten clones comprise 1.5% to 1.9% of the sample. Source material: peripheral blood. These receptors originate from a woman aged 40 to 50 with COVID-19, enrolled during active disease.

For the CDR3, the DNA is TGTGCCAGCAGCTCAAAGAGGATCGGCGGGCCGAGCTCCTACGAGCAGTACTTC. It specifies CASSSKRIGGPSSYEQYF. The chain carries TRBV9 and TRBJ2-7; D is possibly TRBD2 (5 bases). V was trimmed by 4 bases and J by 0 bases, leaving 23 bases between them. Germline assignment: CDR1 SGDLS and CDR2 YYNGEE. The CDR3 runs to 18 residues.

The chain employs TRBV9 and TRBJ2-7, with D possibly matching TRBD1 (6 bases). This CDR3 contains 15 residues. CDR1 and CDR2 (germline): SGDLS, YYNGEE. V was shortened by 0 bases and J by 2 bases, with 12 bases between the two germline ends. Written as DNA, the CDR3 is TGTGCCAGCAGCGTAGGCTCGGACAGAACCTACGAGCAGTACTTC. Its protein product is CASSVGSDRTYEQYF. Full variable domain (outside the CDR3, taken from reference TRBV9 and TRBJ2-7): DSGVTQTPKHLITATGQRVTLRCSPRSGDLSVYWYQQSLDQGLQFLIQYYNGEERAKGNILERFSAQQFPDLHSELNLSSLELGDSALYFCASSVGSDRTYEQYFGPGTRLTVT.

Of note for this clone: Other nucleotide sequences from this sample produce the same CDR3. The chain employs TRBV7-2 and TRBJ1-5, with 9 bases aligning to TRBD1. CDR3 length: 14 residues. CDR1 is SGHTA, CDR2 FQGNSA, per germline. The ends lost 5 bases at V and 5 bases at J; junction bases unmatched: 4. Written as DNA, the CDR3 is TGTGCCAGCAGCCCGGGACAGGGCTATCAGCCCCAGCATTTT. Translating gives CASSPGQGYQPQHF.

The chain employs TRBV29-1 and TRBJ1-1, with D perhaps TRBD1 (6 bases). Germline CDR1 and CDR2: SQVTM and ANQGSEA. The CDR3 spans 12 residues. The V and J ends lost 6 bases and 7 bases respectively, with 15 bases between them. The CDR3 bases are TGCAGCGTCACTAGGACAGAACGTGAAGCTTTCTTT. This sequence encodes CSVTRTEREAFF. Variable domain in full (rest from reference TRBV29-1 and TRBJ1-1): SAVISQKPSRDICQRGTSLTIQCQVDSQVTMMFWYRQQPGQSLTLIATANQGSEATYESGFVIDKFPISRPNLTFSTLTVSNMSPEDSSIYLCSVTRTEREAFFGQGTRLTVV.

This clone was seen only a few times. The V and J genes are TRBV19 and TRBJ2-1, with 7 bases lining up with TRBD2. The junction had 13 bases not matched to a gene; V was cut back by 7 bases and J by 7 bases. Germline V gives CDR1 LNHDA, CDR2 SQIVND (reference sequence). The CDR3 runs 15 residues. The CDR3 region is CASMIGGGPWNEQFF. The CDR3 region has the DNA TGTGCCAGTATGATTGGGGGAGGGCCTTGGAATGAGCAGTTCTTC.

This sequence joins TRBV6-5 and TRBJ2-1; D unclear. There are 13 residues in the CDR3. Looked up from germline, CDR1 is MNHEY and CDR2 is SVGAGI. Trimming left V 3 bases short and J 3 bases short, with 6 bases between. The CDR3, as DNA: TGTGCCAGCAGTTATTCGGTCTACAATGAGCAGTTCTTC. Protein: CASSYSVYNEQFF.

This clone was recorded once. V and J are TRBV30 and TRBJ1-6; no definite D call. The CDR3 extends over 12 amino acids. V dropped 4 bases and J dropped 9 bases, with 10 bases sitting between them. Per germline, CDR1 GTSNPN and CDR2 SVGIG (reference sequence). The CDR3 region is CAWNDGGSPLHF. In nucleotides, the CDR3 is TGTGCCTGGAACGATGGCGGTTCACCCCTCCACTTT. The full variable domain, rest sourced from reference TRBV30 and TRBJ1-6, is SQTIHQWPATLVQPVGSPLSLECTVEGTSNPNLYWYRQAAGRGLQLLFYSVGIGQISSEVPQNLSASRPQDRQFILSSKKLLLSDSGFYLCAWNDGGSPLHFGNGTRLTVT.

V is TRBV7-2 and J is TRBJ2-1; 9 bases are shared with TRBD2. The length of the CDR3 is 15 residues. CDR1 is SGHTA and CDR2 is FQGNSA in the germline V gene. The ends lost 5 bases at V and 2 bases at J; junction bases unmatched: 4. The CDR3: CASSLPSGAYNEQFF. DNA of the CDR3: TGTGCCAGCAGCCTACCTAGCGGGGCCTACAATGAGCAGTTCTTC.

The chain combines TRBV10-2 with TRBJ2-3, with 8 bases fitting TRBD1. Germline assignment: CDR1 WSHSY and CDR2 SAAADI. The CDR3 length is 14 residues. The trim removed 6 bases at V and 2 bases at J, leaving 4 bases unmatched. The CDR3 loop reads CASRGQGITDTQYF. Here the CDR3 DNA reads TGCGCCAGCAGAGGACAGGGAATCACAGATACGCAGTATTTT.

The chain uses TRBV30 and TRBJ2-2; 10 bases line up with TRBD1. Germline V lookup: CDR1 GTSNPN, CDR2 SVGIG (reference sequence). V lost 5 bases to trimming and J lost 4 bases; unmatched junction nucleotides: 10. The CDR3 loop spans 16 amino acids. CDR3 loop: CAWSLPGTGVTGELFF. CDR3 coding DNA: TGTGCCTGGTCCCTCCCGGGGACAGGGGTCACCGGGGAGCTGTTTTTT.

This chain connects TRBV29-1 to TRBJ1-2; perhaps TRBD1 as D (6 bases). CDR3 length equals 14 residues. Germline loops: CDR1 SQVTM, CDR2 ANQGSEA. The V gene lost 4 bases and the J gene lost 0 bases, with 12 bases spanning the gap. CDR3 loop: CSVGRDTSNYGYTF. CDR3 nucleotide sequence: TGCAGCGTTGGACGGGACACCTCTAACTATGGCTACACCTTC.

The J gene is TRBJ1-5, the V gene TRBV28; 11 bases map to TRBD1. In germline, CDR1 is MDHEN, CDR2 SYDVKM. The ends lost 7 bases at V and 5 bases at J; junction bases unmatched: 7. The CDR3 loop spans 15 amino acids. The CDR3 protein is CASTNWTGGYQPQHF. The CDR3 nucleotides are TGTGCCAGCACCAATTGGACAGGGGGCTATCAGCCCCAGCATTTT.

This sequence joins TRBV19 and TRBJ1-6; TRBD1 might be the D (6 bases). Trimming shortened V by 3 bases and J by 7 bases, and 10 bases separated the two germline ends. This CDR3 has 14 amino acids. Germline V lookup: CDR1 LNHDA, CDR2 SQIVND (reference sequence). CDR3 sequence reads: CASSIRGGNSPLHF. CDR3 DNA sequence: TGTGCCAGTAGTATCAGGGGCGGAAATTCACCCCTCCACTTT.

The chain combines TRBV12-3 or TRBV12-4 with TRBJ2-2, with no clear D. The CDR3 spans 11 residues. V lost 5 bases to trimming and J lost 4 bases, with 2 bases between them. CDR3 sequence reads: CASSRTGELFF. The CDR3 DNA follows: TGTGCCAGCAGTCGCACCGGGGAGCTGTTTTTT.

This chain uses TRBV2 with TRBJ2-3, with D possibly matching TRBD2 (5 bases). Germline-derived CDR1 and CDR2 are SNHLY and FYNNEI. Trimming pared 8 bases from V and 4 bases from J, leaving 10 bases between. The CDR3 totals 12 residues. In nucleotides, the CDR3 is TGTGCCAGCTTTCTAGCCCCAGATACGCAGTATTTT. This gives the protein CASFLAPDTQYF.

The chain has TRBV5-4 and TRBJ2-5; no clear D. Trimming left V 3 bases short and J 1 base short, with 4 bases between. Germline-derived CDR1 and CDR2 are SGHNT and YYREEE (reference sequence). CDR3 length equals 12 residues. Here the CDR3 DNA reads TGTGCCAGCAGCTCCATCCAAGAGACCCAGTACTTC. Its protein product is CASSSIQETQYF. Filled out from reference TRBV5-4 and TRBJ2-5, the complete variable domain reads ETGVTQSPTHLIKTRGQQVTLRCSSQSGHNTVSWYQQALGQGPQFIFQYYREEENGRGNFPPRFSGLQFPNYSSELNVNALELDDSALYLCASSSIQETQYFGPGTRLLVL.